These 12 T cell receptor beta chains came from one sample sequenced in a study of blood T cell repertoires in COVID-19. Method: immunoSEQ multiplex PCR; TCRdb's copy keeps in-frame clones and lacks some. The top ten hold 1.7% of the sample, which has fewer than 400,000 clones, approximately 89% seen once. The sample consisted of PBMCs or T cells enriched from blood (not recorded which). The source of these receptors is a woman in her thirties who had recovered from COVID-19.

This clone appeared a single time. The CDR3 nucleotides are TGTGCCAGCAGCGGCGGGGGGCGCATGGGCAATCAGCCCCAGCATTTT. Its protein product is CASSGGGRMGNQPQHF. This rearrangement joins TRBV11-2 to TRBJ1-5, with D tentatively TRBD1 (6 bases). The V gene's germline CDR1 is SGHAT and CDR2 FQNNGV. Trimming stripped 5 bases from V and 2 bases from J, with 16 bases between. The CDR3 is 16 amino acids.

The chain uses TRBV5-1 and TRBJ1-5; 10 nucleotides match TRBD1. Trimming removed 0 bases from V and 2 bases from J; junction bases left unmatched: 5. Per germline, CDR1 SGHRS and CDR2 YFSETQ. There are 17 residues in the CDR3. CDR3 nucleotide sequence: TGCGCCAGCAGCTTGGGCCCCGGACAGGGGGGCAATCAGCCCCAGCATTTT. Its translation is CASSLGPGQGGNQPQHF.

The chain uses TRBV27 and TRBJ2-5, with a weak D call TRBD1 (5 bases). Germline CDR1 is MNHEY and CDR2 is SMNVEV (reference sequence). Deletions cut 3 bases from V and 4 bases from J, with 9 bases between. CDR3 length: 13 residues. This CDR3 is CASSFRQGETQYF. The DNA of the CDR3 is TGTGCCAGCAGTTTCAGGCAGGGAGAGACCCAGTACTTC.

The chain joins TRBV3-1 (or the pseudogene TRBV3-2) to TRBJ2-1; 9 positions match TRBD1. This CDR3 is built from 16 residues. Germline-derived CDR1 and CDR2 are LGHDT and YNNKEL (reference sequence). J lost 3 bases, V lost 5 bases, and 8 bases had no gene match. The CDR3 DNA sequence: TGTGCCAGCAGCGAAACCCGGGACAGGGTCTACAATGAGCAGTTCTTC. Its protein is CASSETRDRVYNEQFF.

J is TRBJ2-7 and V is TRBV18; 9 bases fit TRBD1. The CDR3 length is 15 residues. The trim removed 3 bases at V and 7 bases at J, leaving 10 bases unmatched. Germline V gene lookup returns CDR1 KGHSH and CDR2 LQKENI. CDR3 sequence reads: CASSPKGQGVREQYF. As DNA, the CDR3 is TGTGCCAGCTCACCGAAGGGACAGGGCGTAAGGGAGCAGTACTTC.

This clone was seen a handful of times. This chain joins TRBV19 and TRBJ1-5; D gene unclear. Trimming pared 3 bases from V and 14 bases from J, leaving 17 bases between. Germline loops: CDR1 LNHDA, CDR2 SQIVND (reference sequence). This CDR3 contains 13 residues. CDR3 sequence (DNA): TGTGCCAGTAGTATCACTCCCTCAACCCAGGAGCATTTT. Amino acid sequence: CASSITPSTQEHF.

The chain recombines TRBV19 with TRBJ1-2; no clear D gene. The V and J ends lost 4 bases and 7 bases respectively, with 13 bases between them. CDR1 is LNHDA and CDR2 is SQIVND in the germline V gene (reference sequence). The CDR3 loop spans 13 amino acids. The CDR3 DNA sequence: TGTGCCAGTAGTACCTCAGACAAATCTGGCTACACCTTC. Translated: CASSTSDKSGYTF.

The chain is built from TRBV18 and TRBJ1-2; no reliable D call. Trimming cost V 5 bases and J 5 bases, with 24 bases left between them. This CDR3 is 17 amino acids long. Germline CDR1 and CDR2: KGHSH and LQKENI. The CDR3 DNA reads as TGTGCCAGCTCATCAACCCTCAGGCCACTAGAGAAGTATGGCTACACCTTC. Its protein is CASSSTLRPLEKYGYTF.

This chain connects TRBV27 to TRBJ1-5; TRBD1 is a possible D gene (6 bases). Per the germline V gene, CDR1 is MNHEY and CDR2 is SMNVEV (reference sequence). The CDR3 sequence is 14 residues long. Trimming took off 5 bases at V and 3 bases at J, with 11 bases between the two ends. The CDR3 reads CASSPRTDNQPQHF. CDR3 DNA sequence: TGTGCCAGCAGTCCGCGGACAGACAATCAGCCCCAGCATTTT.

This clone showed up just a few times. The gene calls are TRBV6-6 and TRBJ1-1; 8 positions match TRBD1. Germline V gene data show CDR1 as MNHNY and CDR2 as SVGAGI (reference sequence). Germline trimming cut 0 bases from V and 12 bases from J; bases unmatched to any gene: 12. This CDR3 has 15 residues. The CDR3, as DNA: TGTGCCAGCAGTTACTCGGTCGACAGGGGTTCGACGACTTTCTTT. It codes for CASSYSVDRGSTTFF.

The sample holds many counts of this clone. The chain carries TRBV2 and TRBJ2-2; D call uncertain. The V end lost 8 bases, the J end lost 0 bases, and 13 bases lay between the germline ends. Germline lookup yields CDR1 SNHLY and CDR2 FYNNEI. The CDR3 is 15 amino acids. Here the CDR3 DNA reads TGTGCCAGCCTCGACACGTTCGCGAACACCGGGGAGCTGTTTTTT. It yields the protein CASLDTFANTGELFF.

J is TRBJ2-7 and V is TRBV19; TRBD2 matches at 7 bases. Germline V gives CDR1 LNHDA, CDR2 SQIVND (reference sequence). The CDR3 length is 13 residues. Unmatched junction bases numbered 6, after V lost 7 bases and J lost 3 bases. The CDR3 region has the DNA TGTGCCAGTAATCAGCGGGAAAACTACGAGCAGTACTTC. Translated, it gives CASNQRENYEQYF. The full variable domain, with the rest looked up from reference TRBV19 and TRBJ2-7, is DGGITQSPKYLFRKEGQNVTLSCEQNLNHDAMYWYRQDPGQGLRLIYYSQIVNDFQKGDIAEGYSVSREKKESFPLTVTSAQKNPTAFYLCASNQRENYEQYFGPGTRLTVT.